The subject of this entry is one T cell receptor (beta chain). Its antigen remains unknown. CDR3 length: 15 amino acids. Germline CDR1 and CDR2: SGHTA and FQGTGA. Trimming cost V 4 bases and J 10 bases; bases outside gene matches: 6. One entry per CDR3 protein, called by TCRdb with MiXCR from the 5' RACE reads. The table lists some 600,000 distinct CDR3 sequences, about a sixth of them singletons, with 17% in the top ten. This sample is drawn from a study of T cells after yellow fever vaccination. Notes on the study in general: By day 5 rather than day 15, the secondary response had peaked, though it was weaker. Post-booster repertoires again held most primary-vaccination clones (roughly 96% CD4, over 80% CD8).

This receptor was obtained from a man younger than 35 who received the YFV17D yellow fever vaccine. Here the sequenced sample was PBMCs, taken 5 days after the first yellow fever vaccination. The rearrangement links TRBV7-3 to TRBJ2-1; 14 nucleotides agree with TRBD2. Written as DNA, the CDR3 is TGTGCCAGCAGCTCCGGACTAGCGGGGGGTTGGGAGCAGTTCTTC. Amino acids: CASSSGLAGGWEQFF.